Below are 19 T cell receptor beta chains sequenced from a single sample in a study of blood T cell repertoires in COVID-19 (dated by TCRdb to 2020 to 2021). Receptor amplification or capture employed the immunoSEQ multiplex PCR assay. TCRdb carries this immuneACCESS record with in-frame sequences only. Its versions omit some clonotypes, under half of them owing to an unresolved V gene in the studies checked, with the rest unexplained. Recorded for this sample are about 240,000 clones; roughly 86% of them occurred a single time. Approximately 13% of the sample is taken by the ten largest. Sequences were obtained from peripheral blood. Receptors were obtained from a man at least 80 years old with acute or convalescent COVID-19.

The CDR3 nucleotides read TGTGCCAGTAGATTCCCCGGGGGACAGGGTCGCTATGGCTACACCTTC. Encoded protein: CASRFPGGQGRYGYTF. The V call is TRBV19, the J call TRBJ1-2; TRBD1 matches at 9 bases. CDR3 length: 16 amino acids. V was pared by 6 bases and J by 4 bases, with 12 bases of the junction left unmatched. Germline-derived CDR1 and CDR2 are LNHDA and SQIVND (reference sequence).

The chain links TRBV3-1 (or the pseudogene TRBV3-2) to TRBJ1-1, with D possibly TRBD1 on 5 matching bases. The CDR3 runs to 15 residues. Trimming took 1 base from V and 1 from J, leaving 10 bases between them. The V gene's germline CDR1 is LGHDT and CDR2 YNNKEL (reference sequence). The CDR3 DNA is TGTGCCAGCAGCCAAGGACAGCCTGGGAACACTGAAGCTTTCTTT. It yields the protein CASSQGQPGNTEAFF.

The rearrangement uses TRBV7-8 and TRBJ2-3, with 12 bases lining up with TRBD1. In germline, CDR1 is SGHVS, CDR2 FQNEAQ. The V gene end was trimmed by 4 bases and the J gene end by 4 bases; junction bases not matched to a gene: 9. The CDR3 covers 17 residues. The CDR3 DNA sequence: TGTGCCAGCAGCTCGCACCGGGACAGGGGGCGTGCAGATACGCAGTATTTT. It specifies CASSSHRDRGRADTQYF.

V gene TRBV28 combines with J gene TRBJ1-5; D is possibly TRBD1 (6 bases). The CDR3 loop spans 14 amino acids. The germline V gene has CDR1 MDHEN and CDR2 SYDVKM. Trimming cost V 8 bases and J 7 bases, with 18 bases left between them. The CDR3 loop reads CASRGGREGQPQHF. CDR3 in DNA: TGTGCCAGCCGGGGGGGGCGCGAGGGCCAGCCCCAGCATTTT.

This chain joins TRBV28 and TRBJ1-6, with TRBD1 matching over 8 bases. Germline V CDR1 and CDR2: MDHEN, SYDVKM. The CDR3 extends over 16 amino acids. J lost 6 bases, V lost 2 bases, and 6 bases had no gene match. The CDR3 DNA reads TGTGCCAGCAGTTTACCTCGGACAGGGAGTAATTCACCCCTCCACTTT. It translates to CASSLPRTGSNSPLHF.

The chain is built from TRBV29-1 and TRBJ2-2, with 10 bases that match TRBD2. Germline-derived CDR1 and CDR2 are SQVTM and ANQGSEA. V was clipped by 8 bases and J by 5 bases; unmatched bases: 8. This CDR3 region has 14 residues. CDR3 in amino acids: CSIIAGGRTGELFF. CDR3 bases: TGCAGCATCATAGCGGGAGGCCGGACCGGGGAGCTGTTTTTT.

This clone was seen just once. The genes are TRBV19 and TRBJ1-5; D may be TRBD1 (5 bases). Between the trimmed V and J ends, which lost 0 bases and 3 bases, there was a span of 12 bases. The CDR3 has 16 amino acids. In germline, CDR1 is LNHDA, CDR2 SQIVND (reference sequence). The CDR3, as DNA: TGTGCCAGTAGTATAGAATCAGGGCCATCCAATCAGCCCCAGCATTTT. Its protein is CASSIESGPSNQPQHF.

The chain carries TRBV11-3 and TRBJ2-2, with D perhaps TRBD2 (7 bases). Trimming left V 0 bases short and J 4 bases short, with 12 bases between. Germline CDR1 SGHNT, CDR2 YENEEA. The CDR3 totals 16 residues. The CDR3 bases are TGTGCCAGCAGCTTAGAACAGGGCGGGGGCACCGGGGAGCTGTTTTTT. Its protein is CASSLEQGGGTGELFF.

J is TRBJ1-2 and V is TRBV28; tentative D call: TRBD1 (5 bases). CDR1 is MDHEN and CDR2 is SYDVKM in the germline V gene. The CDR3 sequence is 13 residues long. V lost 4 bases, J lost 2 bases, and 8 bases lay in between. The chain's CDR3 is CASSSTVNYGYTF. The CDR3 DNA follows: TGTGCCAGCAGTTCGACAGTGAACTATGGCTACACCTTC.

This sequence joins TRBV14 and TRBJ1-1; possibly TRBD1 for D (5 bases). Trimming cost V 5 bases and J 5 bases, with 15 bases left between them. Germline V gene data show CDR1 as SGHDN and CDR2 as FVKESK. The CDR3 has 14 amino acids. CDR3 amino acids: CASSNTRGGTEAFF. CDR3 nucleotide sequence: TGTGCCAGCAGCAACACAAGGGGAGGGACTGAAGCTTTCTTT.

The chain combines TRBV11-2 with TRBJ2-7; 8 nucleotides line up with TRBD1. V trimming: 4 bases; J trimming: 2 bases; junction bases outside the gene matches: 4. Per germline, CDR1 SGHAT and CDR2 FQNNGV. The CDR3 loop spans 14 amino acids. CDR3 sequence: CASSYQDRAYEQYF. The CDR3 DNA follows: TGTGCCAGCAGCTACCAGGACAGGGCCTACGAGCAGTACTTC. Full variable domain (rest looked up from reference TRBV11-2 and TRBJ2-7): EAGVAQSPRYKIIEKRQSVAFWCNPISGHATLYWYQQILGQGPKLLIQFQNNGVVDDSQLPKDRFSAERLKGVDSTLKIQPAKLEDSAVYLCASSYQDRAYEQYFGPGTRLTVT.

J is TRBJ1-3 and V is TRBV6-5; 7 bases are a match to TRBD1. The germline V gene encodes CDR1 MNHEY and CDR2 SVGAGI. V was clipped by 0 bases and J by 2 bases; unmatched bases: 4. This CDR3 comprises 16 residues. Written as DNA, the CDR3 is TGTGCCAGCAGTTACTCAGGACAGGCACCTGGAAACACCATATATTTT. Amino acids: CASSYSGQAPGNTIYF.

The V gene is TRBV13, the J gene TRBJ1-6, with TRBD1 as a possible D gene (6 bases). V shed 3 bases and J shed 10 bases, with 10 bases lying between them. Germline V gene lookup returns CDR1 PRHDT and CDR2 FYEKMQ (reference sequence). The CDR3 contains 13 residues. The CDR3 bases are TGTGCCAGCAGCTTGGGGGCGCGGTCACCCCTCCACTTT. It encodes CASSLGARSPLHF. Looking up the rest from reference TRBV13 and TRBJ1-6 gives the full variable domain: AAGVIQSPRHLIKEKRETATLKCYPIPRHDTVYWYQQGPGQDPQFLISFYEKMQSDKGSIPDRFSAQQFSDYHSELNMSSLELGDSALYFCASSLGARSPLHFGNGTRLTVT.

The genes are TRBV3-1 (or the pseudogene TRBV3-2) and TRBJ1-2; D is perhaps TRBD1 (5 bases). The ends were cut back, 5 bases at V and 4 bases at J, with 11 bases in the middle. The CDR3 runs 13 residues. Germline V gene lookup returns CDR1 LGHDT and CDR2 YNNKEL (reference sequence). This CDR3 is CASSAAGGYGYTF. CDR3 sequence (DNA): TGTGCCAGCAGCGCAGCCGGGGGCTATGGCTACACCTTC.

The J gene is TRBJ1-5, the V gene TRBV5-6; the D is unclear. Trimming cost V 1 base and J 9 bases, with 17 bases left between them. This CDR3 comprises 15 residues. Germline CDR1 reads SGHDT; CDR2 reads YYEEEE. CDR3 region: CASSLYGAGGGPQHF. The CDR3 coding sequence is TGTGCCAGCAGCTTGTACGGCGCGGGAGGCGGGCCCCAGCATTTT.

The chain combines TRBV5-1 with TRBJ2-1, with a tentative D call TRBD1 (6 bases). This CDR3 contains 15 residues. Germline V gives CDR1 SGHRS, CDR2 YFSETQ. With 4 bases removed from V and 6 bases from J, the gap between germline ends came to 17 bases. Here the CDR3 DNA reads TGCGCCAGCAGCACGGACAGTCTTACTACCAATGAGCAGTTCTTC. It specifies CASSTDSLTTNEQFF.

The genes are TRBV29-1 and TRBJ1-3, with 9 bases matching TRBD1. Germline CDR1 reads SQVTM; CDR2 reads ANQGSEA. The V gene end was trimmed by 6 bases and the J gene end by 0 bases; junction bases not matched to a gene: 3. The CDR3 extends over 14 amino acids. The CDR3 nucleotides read TGCAGCGTCCAGGGACAGGGCTCTGGAAACACCATATATTTT. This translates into CSVQGQGSGNTIYF.

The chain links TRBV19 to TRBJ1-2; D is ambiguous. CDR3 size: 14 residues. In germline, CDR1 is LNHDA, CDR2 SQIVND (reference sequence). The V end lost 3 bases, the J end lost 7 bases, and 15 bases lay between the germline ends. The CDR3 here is CASSIYGYGSGYTF. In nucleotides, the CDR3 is TGTGCCAGTAGTATTTATGGTTACGGGAGTGGCTACACCTTC.

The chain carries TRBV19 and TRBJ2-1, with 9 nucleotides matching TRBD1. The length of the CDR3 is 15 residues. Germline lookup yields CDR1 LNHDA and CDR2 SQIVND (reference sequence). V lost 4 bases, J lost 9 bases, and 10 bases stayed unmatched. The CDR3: CASSTLGQGVSEQFF. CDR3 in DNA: TGTGCCAGTAGTACACTGGGACAGGGTGTGAGTGAGCAGTTCTTC.